Listed here are 27 T cell receptor beta chains from one sample, sequenced in a study of T cells in narcolepsy. The data were produced by immunoSEQ multiplex PCR, yet TCRdb's version contains in-frame clones alone and is incomplete. The sample records about 33,000 clones, around 90% being singletons. Sequencing was done on a sample of CD45RA- memory CD4+ T cells from PBMCs. The receptors were sampled from a human donor with narcolepsy.

The rearrangement links TRBV6-5 to TRBJ2-5; D is undetermined. V shed 5 bases and J shed 6 bases, with 10 bases lying between them. Per germline, CDR1 MNHEY and CDR2 SVGAGI. This CDR3 contains 12 residues. CDR3 sequence: CASSNTYQTQYF. DNA for the CDR3: TGTGCCAGCAGTAATACCTACCAGACCCAGTACTTC.

V is TRBV7-9 and J is TRBJ2-3; D uncertain. There are 14 residues in the CDR3. The V gene lost 2 bases and the J gene lost 1 base, with 7 bases spanning the gap. Germline V gene lookup returns CDR1 SEHNR and CDR2 FQNEAQ (reference sequence). The CDR3 DNA reads as TGTGCCAGCAGCTTAAGTCTGCGCACAGATACGCAGTATTTT. Protein: CASSLSLRTDTQYF.

This rearrangement joins TRBV6-5 to TRBJ2-3, with TRBD1 identical over 7 bases. V shed 5 bases, J shed 3 bases, and the junction held 8 bases outside the gene matches. Germline-derived CDR1 and CDR2 are MNHEY and SVGAGI. The CDR3 covers 15 residues. The CDR3 DNA follows: TGTGCCAGCAGTCCTCGACAGGGTGGGACAGATACGCAGTATTTT. It is translated as CASSPRQGGTDTQYF.

A single count supports this clone. This sequence joins TRBV5-1 and TRBJ2-7; 9 nucleotides align to TRBD2. V shed 4 bases and J 3 bases; nucleotides not matched to a gene: 5. The length of the CDR3 is 14 residues. Germline V CDR1 and CDR2: SGHRS, YFSETQ. This CDR3 is CASSRTTSGYEQYF. In nucleotides, the CDR3 is TGCGCCAGCAGCCGTACGACTAGCGGCTACGAGCAGTACTTC.

The chain combines TRBV10-1 with TRBJ2-3; no firm D call. The V gene lost 6 bases and the J gene lost 3 bases, with 7 bases spanning the gap. Per the germline V gene, CDR1 is WNHNN and CDR2 is SYGVQD (reference sequence). The CDR3 has 12 residues. The CDR3 here is CASSGPTDTQYF. The CDR3 DNA reads as TGCGCCAGCAGCGGCCCTACAGATACGCAGTATTTT.

The chain uses TRBV5-6 and TRBJ1-4, with D uncertain. Germline CDR1 is SGHDT and CDR2 is YYEEEE. V lost 0 bases and J 8 bases, leaving 5 bases between the germline ends. The CDR3 is 12 residues long. Here the CDR3 DNA reads TGTGCCAGCAGCTTGGTAGGGGAAAAACTGTTTTTT. Translating gives CASSLVGEKLFF.

The J gene is TRBJ2-5, the V gene TRBV27, with D perhaps TRBD2 (5 bases). Looked up from germline, CDR1 is MNHEY and CDR2 is SMNVEV (reference sequence). This CDR3 has 14 residues. V lost 10 bases and J lost 5, with 20 bases in between. The CDR3 loop is CATAHNRRSETQYF. The CDR3, as DNA: TGTGCCACCGCGCACAACCGGAGGAGCGAGACCCAGTACTTC.

J is TRBJ2-7 and V is TRBV29-1; D might be TRBD2 (5 bases). Trimming took 4 bases from V and 9 from J, leaving 19 bases between them. Germline-derived CDR1 and CDR2 are SQVTM and ANQGSEA. This CDR3 contains 13 residues. The chain's CDR3 is CSVGWVNSAAQYF. For the CDR3, the DNA is TGCAGCGTTGGCTGGGTGAATAGCGCCGCGCAGTACTTC.

V usage is TRBV5-3 and J usage is TRBJ2-3; 10 positions agree with TRBD2. TRBV5-3 carries the ORF label, with uncertain function. J lost 0 bases, V lost 10 bases, and 14 bases had no gene match. The CDR3 extends over 17 amino acids. The CDR3 region is CAGGGLAASSSTDTQYF. The CDR3 bases are TGTGCCGGGGGAGGACTAGCGGCATCCTCTAGCACAGATACGCAGTATTTT.

This chain links TRBV5-6 with TRBJ1-2; possibly TRBD1 for D (5 bases). The germline gives CDR1 SGHDT, CDR2 YYEEEE. The V end was cut by 7 bases, the J end by 2 bases, with 15 bases between. CDR3 length: 14 residues. CDR3 sequence: CASSRAGSNYGYTF. CDR3 bases: TGTGCCAGCTCTCGGGCAGGGTCGAACTATGGCTACACCTTC.

CDR3 protein: CATSGGWGRGNEKLFF. The CDR3, as DNA: TGTGCCACCAGCGGAGGTTGGGGCAGGGGAAATGAAAAACTGTTTTTT. The rearrangement uses TRBV15 and TRBJ1-4, with a weak D call TRBD1 (6 bases). V lost 5 bases to trimming and J lost 5 bases, with 18 bases between them. Germline V lookup: CDR1 LNHNV, CDR2 YYDKDF (reference sequence). There are 16 residues in the CDR3.

V usage is TRBV23-1 and J usage is TRBJ1-2; TRBD1 might be the D (5 bases). TRBV23-1 is an open reading frame whose function is uncertain. There are 17 residues in the CDR3. Trimming left V 11 bases short and J 4 bases short, with 29 bases between. CDR3 region: CARRGREDFLGIYGYTF. The CDR3 DNA reads TGCGCCCGGAGGGGCAGGGAAGATTTTTTAGGTATCTATGGCTACACCTTC.

Here the CDR3 reads CASSLSGDTEAFF. CDR3 DNA sequence: TGTGCCAGCAGCTTGTCAGGGGACACTGAAGCTTTCTTT. This chain links TRBV5-4 with TRBJ1-1; D is perhaps TRBD1 (6 bases). The V end lost 1 base, the J end lost 3 bases, and 7 bases lay between the germline ends. Germline lookup yields CDR1 SGHNT and CDR2 YYREEE (reference sequence). This CDR3 is built from 13 residues. Combining the CDR3 with reference TRBV5-4 and TRBJ1-1 gives the whole variable domain ETGVTQSPTHLIKTRGQQVTLRCSSQSGHNTVSWYQQALGQGPQFIFQYYREEENGRGNFPPRFSGLQFPNYSSELNVNALELDDSALYLCASSLSGDTEAFFGQGTRLTVV.

The V gene is TRBV27, the J gene TRBJ1-2, with D possibly being TRBD1 (6 bases). The germline V gene encodes CDR1 MNHEY and CDR2 SMNVEV (reference sequence). Deletions cut 6 bases from V and 1 base from J, with 12 bases between. The CDR3 covers 14 residues. The CDR3 DNA follows: TGTGCCAGCAGCAATCGGGGACATAACTATGGCTACACCTTC. This sequence encodes CASSNRGHNYGYTF.

The CDR3 is CPGSARGTGVWEQYF. The CDR3 bases are TGTCCTGGGAGCGCACGAGGGACGGGGGTTTGGGAGCAGTACTTC. This sequence joins TRBV22-1 and TRBJ2-7; the DNA was not compared with TRBD2, the D call given in the table. TRBV22-1 is designated a pseudogene. The CDR3 runs 15 residues.

This chain joins TRBV7-6 and TRBJ2-3; maybe TRBD2 (5 bases). The CDR3 spans 13 residues. Trimming shortened V by 1 base and J by 5 bases, and 7 bases separated the two germline ends. Germline V gene data show CDR1 as SGHVS and CDR2 as FNYEAQ. The chain's CDR3 is CASSLVGVDTQYF. CDR3 nucleotide sequence: TGTGCCAGCAGCTTAGTGGGAGTAGATACGCAGTATTTT.

This chain joins TRBV15 and TRBJ2-3, with 10 bases identical to TRBD2. Germline CDR1 reads LNHNV; CDR2 reads YYDKDF (reference sequence). Trimming at V came to 0 bases and at J to 4 bases, leaving 13 bases not matched to a gene. The CDR3 is made up of 19 amino acids. The CDR3 nucleotides are TGTGCCACCAGCAGAGAGATCGGAACGACTAGCGGGCACGCAGATACGCAGTATTTT. The encoded protein is CATSREIGTTSGHADTQYF.

CDR3 nucleotide sequence: TGTGCCAGCAGCGGGGGGACAGGCGAGGGCTATGGCTACACCTTC. Its protein product is CASSGGTGEGYGYTF. This chain connects TRBV7-2 to TRBJ1-2; 8 bases line up with TRBD1. CDR1 and CDR2 (germline): SGHTA, FQGNSA. With V trimmed by 5 bases and J by 4 bases, 9 bases remained unmatched. The CDR3 runs to 15 residues.

Of note for this clone: One junction end does not reproduce the germline sequence, and a read error may be involved. J is TRBJ1-1 and V is TRBV6-1; perhaps TRBD1 as D (6 bases). The CDR3 has 16 amino acids. CDR1 is MNHNS and CDR2 is SASEGT in the germline V gene. For the CDR3, the DNA is TGTGCCATCAGTGAGTCTGGGGGCGCCCAAAACACTGAAGCTTTCTTT. Its protein is CAISESGGAQNTEAFF.

V gene TRBV19 combines with J gene TRBJ1-2; TRBD1 matches 7 bases. The CDR3 extends over 15 amino acids. Unmatched junction bases numbered 5, after V lost 4 bases and J lost 0 bases. The germline V gene encodes CDR1 LNHDA and CDR2 SQIVND (reference sequence). In nucleotides, the CDR3 is TGTGCCAGTAGTAGAAACAGGGGCACTAACTATGGCTACACCTTC. Translation gives CASSRNRGTNYGYTF. Full variable domain (outside the CDR3, taken from reference TRBV19 and TRBJ1-2): DGGITQSPKYLFRKEGQNVTLSCEQNLNHDAMYWYRQDPGQGLRLIYYSQIVNDFQKGDIAEGYSVSREKKESFPLTVTSAQKNPTAFYLCASSRNRGTNYGYTFGSGTRLTVV.

V usage is TRBV6-5 and J usage is TRBJ1-5; TRBD1 matches 7 bases. Germline V CDR1 and CDR2: MNHEY, SVGAGI. Germline trimming cut 4 bases from V and 5 bases from J; bases unmatched to any gene: 8. This CDR3 spans 15 amino acids. CDR3 sequence reads: CASSWTGGVDQPQHF. The CDR3 coding sequence is TGTGCCAGCAGTTGGACAGGAGGAGTGGATCAGCCCCAGCATTTT.

This chain connects TRBV7-2 to TRBJ2-1; D is possibly TRBD1 (5 bases). CDR1 SGHTA and CDR2 FQGNSA come from the germline V gene. V lost 3 bases, J lost 9 bases, and 15 bases lay in between. The CDR3 is made up of 14 amino acids. The CDR3 sequence: CASSFQGVGSEQFF. DNA of the CDR3: TGTGCCAGCAGCTTCCAGGGTGTAGGGTCTGAGCAGTTCTTC.

The chain couples TRBV5-5 to TRBJ2-7, with D perhaps given as TRBD1 or TRBD2 (5 bases each). The CDR3 loop spans 15 amino acids. Germline V gives CDR1 SGHKS, CDR2 YYEKEE (reference sequence). Deletions cut 0 bases from V and 5 bases from J, with 15 bases between. The CDR3 DNA reads as TGTGCCAGCAGCTTGGGGGGGTCAGAGTGGAACGAGCAGTACTTC. It specifies CASSLGGSEWNEQYF.

The chain couples TRBV27 to TRBJ2-3; D perhaps matches TRBD1 (6 bases). The CDR3 runs to 13 residues. V was pared by 3 bases and J by 3 bases, with 7 bases between. Looked up from germline, CDR1 is MNHEY and CDR2 is SMNVEV (reference sequence). CDR3 coding DNA: TGTGCCAGCAGTTTGACAGGAACAGATACGCAGTATTTT. It codes for CASSLTGTDTQYF.

V usage is TRBV7-2 and J usage is TRBJ2-7; 11 bases line up with TRBD2. V trimming: 2 bases; J trimming: 2 bases; junction bases outside the gene matches: 2. This CDR3 is 15 amino acids long. Germline V gene lookup returns CDR1 SGHTA and CDR2 FQGNSA. The CDR3 sequence is CASSLLLAGAYEQYF. For the CDR3, the DNA is TGTGCCAGCAGCTTACTACTAGCGGGGGCCTACGAGCAGTACTTC.

The V call is TRBV19, the J call TRBJ1-5, with 8 bases fitting TRBD1. The J segment lost 7 bases and the V segment lost 5 bases, leaving 10 bases of the junction unmatched. This CDR3 is built from 15 residues. Germline V CDR1 and CDR2: LNHDA, SQIVND (reference sequence). CDR3 region: CASSAQTGVRQPQHF. The DNA of the CDR3 is TGTGCCAGTAGTGCTCAGACAGGGGTGCGGCAGCCCCAGCATTTT. Full variable domain (rest looked up from reference TRBV19 and TRBJ1-5): DGGITQSPKYLFRKEGQNVTLSCEQNLNHDAMYWYRQDPGQGLRLIYYSQIVNDFQKGDIAEGYSVSREKKESFPLTVTSAQKNPTAFYLCASSAQTGVRQPQHFGDGTRLSIL.

The J gene is TRBJ1-5, the V gene TRBV27, with a weak D call TRBD1 (6 bases). This CDR3 contains 15 residues. Trimming removed 3 bases at V and 4 bases at J, with 13 bases between. Germline V lookup: CDR1 MNHEY, CDR2 SMNVEV (reference sequence). CDR3: CASSLIRGGNQPQHF. The CDR3 nucleotides are TGTGCCAGCAGTTTGATCAGGGGAGGTAATCAGCCCCAGCATTTT.